Below are 3 T cell receptor beta chains sequenced from a single sample in a study of blood T cell repertoires in COVID-19. Method: immunoSEQ multiplex PCR; TCRdb's copy keeps in-frame clones and lacks some. The sample shows approximately 90,000 clones, about 80% of them seen only once. Sequences were obtained from peripheral blood. The receptors come from a woman of 80 years or more with acute or convalescent COVID-19.

The genes are TRBV5-1 and TRBJ2-2; 11 bases map to TRBD1. The V gene end was trimmed by 1 base and the J gene end by 0 bases; junction bases not matched to a gene: 2. CDR1 is SGHRS, CDR2 YFSETQ, per germline. This CDR3 has 17 residues. CDR3 sequence (DNA): TGCGCCAGCAGCTTGATGGGACAGGGGGCGAACACCGGGGAGCTGTTTTTT. This gives the protein CASSLMGQGANTGELFF.

This chain links TRBV12-3 or TRBV12-4 with TRBJ1-1, with D unclear. V was cut by 5 bases and J by 11 bases, with 15 bases left in between. This CDR3 spans 12 amino acids. The CDR3: CASSPGSRVAFF. CDR3 DNA sequence: TGTGCCAGCAGTCCCGGGTCCCGGGTGGCTTTCTTT.

This chain uses TRBV6-6 with TRBJ2-3, with 8 bases identical to TRBD1. The CDR3 is 14 residues long. The V segment lost 6 bases and the J segment 1 base; nucleotides outside the gene matches: 3. Germline-derived CDR1 and CDR2 are MNHNY and SVGAGI (reference sequence). The CDR3 bases are TGTGCCAGCAGACCGGACAGGGGCACAGATACGCAGTATTTT. This codes for CASRPDRGTDTQYF.